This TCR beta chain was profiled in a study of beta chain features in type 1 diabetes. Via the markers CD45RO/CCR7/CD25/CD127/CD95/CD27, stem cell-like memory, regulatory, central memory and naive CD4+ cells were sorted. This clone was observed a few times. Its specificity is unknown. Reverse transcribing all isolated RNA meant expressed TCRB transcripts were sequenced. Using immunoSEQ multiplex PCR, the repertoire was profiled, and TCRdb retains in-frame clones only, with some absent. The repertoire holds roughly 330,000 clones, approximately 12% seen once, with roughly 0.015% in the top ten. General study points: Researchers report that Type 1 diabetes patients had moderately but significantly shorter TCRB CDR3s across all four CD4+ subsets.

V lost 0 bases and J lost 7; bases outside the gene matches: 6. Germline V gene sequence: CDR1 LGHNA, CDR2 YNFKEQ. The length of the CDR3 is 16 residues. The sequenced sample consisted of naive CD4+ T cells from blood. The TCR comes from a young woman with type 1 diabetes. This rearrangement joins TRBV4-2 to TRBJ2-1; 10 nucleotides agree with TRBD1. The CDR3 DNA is TGTGCCAGCAGCCAAGAGCGACAGGGGGCGCCGAATGAGCAGTTCTTC. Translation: CASSQERQGAPNEQFF.